This is a list of T cell receptor beta chains from one sample in a study of response to subunit inactivated influenza vaccine. MiXCR, run by TCRdb on the RT-PCR reads, gives a single entry per CDR3 protein. Found here are more than 450,000 distinct CDR3 sequences, approximately 7.1% of them singletons; the top ten hold 10% to 15%. Sequencing was performed on PBMCs from blood, taken 23 months after vaccination. The source is a man in his fifties or sixties who received an inactivated influenza vaccine. Both conserved end residues are part of each CDR3. A D gene is named only where the DNA matches it firmly. For some rows the clone size is stated as once, few or many, or as a class when expanded; others skip it.

cdr3_nt cdr3_aa cdr3_length j_call clone_size v_call d_call
TGTGCCAGCAGCTCAGAGACTAGCTACACAGATACGCAGTATTTT CASSSETSYTDTQYF 15 TRBJ2-3 few TRBV5-5 TRBD2
TGTGCCAGCAGCTTTTATCTAGCGGGAGGGAACACCGGGGAGCTGTTTTTT CASSFYLAGGNTGELFF 17 TRBJ2-2 . TRBV5-5 TRBD2
TGTGCCAGCTCACCACGTTTTCCGTCTTCCAGCCCAGATACGCAGTATTTT CASSPRFPSSSPDTQYF 17 TRBJ2-3 . TRBV18 .
TGTGCCAGCAGCTTAGGCGGAAGGGGGCAAGATGAAAAACTGTTTTTT CASSLGGRGQDEKLFF 16 TRBJ1-4 . TRBV7-2 TRBD1
TGTGCCAGCACCCGACGGACAAATCAGCCCCAGCATTTT CASTRRTNQPQHF 13 TRBJ1-5 few TRBV12-3/TRBV12-4 .
TGTGCCAGCAGCCATGGACAGGGGGCGCATTCTCGGCCCCAGCATTTT CASSHGQGAHSRPQHF 16 TRBJ1-5 . TRBV4-2 TRBD1
TGCAGTGCTTTCCCGGGGGGTAGCAATCAGCCCCAGCATTTT CSAFPGGSNQPQHF 14 TRBJ1-5 few TRBV20-1 .
TGTGCCAGTAGTATAACGACTTCTCGCTACAACTACGAGCAGTACTTC CASSITTSRYNYEQYF 16 TRBJ2-7 few TRBV19 .
TGTGCCAGCAGTTTAAACGGGTACGAGCAGTACTTC CASSLNGYEQYF 12 TRBJ2-7 many TRBV28 .
TGTGCCAGCAGTTTAAGTCGGATCTACAATGAGCAGTTCTTC CASSLSRIYNEQFF 14 TRBJ2-1 few TRBV12-3/TRBV12-4 .
TGTGCCAGCAGCCGGACAGGGGCCCTCACAGATACGCAGTATTTT CASSRTGALTDTQYF 15 TRBJ2-3 . TRBV7-2 TRBD1
TGTGCCAGCAGCTTAGATCTCGGGGGAGGGCCGGCCAAAAACATTCAGTACTTC CASSLDLGGGPAKNIQYF 18 TRBJ2-4 many TRBV11-2 TRBD2
TGTGCCAGCAGCTTATGGGGGGAGGACTACAATGAGCAGTTCTTC CASSLWGEDYNEQFF 15 TRBJ2-1 . TRBV7-6 .
TGTGCCAGCAAAGGGGGCTCTGGAAACACCATATATTTT CASKGGSGNTIYF 13 TRBJ1-3 few TRBV6-6 .
TGCGCCAGCAGCTTAGGACCGTCGAACACTGAAGCTTTCTTT CASSLGPSNTEAFF 14 TRBJ1-1 . TRBV5-1 .
TGCGCCAGCAGCCCCCGTTGGAACACTGAAGCTTTCTTT CASSPRWNTEAFF 13 TRBJ1-1 many TRBV4-3 .
TGCAGTGCTAGAGATGCTGCCTACGAGCAGTACTTC CSARDAAYEQYF 12 TRBJ2-7 few TRBV20-1 .
TGTGCCAGCAGCCCTAGACTGACGTCCACAGATACGCAGTATTTT CASSPRLTSTDTQYF 15 TRBJ2-3 . TRBV5-4 .
TGTGCCAGCAGCCCCTATGGCGGCGGAACCTACGAGCAGTACTTC CASSPYGGGTYEQYF 15 TRBJ2-7 . TRBV7-9 .
TGTGCCAGCTCACCACCGCTCGGCAGTAACACTGAAGCTTTCTTT CASSPPLGSNTEAFF 15 TRBJ1-1 few TRBV18 .
TGTGCCAGCTCACCAACCAGCGGGAGGGCCTACGAGCAGTACTTC CASSPTSGRAYEQYF 15 TRBJ2-7 many TRBV18 TRBD2
TGTGCCAGCAGCGGTAGGCTAGCGGGAGTGAGGCAGTTCTTC CASSGRLAGVRQFF 14 TRBJ2-1 few TRBV14 TRBD2
TGTGCCAGCAGCTTATGGGAGAGAGAGACCCAGTACTTC CASSLWERETQYF 13 TRBJ2-5 . TRBV7-2 .
TGTGCCAGCTCACCCCCCTCCAGGGACGAGCAGTACTTC CASSPPSRDEQYF 13 TRBJ2-7 few TRBV18 .
TGTGCCAGCAGTTTGGGTCTAGGGGTCCAGAACACTGAAGCTTTCTTT CASSLGLGVQNTEAFF 16 TRBJ1-1 many TRBV12-3/TRBV12-4 .
TGTGCCAGCAGCCCGGACAGGGGAACGTCCGGCTACACCTTC CASSPDRGTSGYTF 14 TRBJ1-2 . TRBV5-5 TRBD1
TGTGCCAGCAGCCAAGCCCGACCTAAAGCCGGGACTGAAGCTTTCTTT CASSQARPKAGTEAFF 16 TRBJ1-1 many TRBV16 .
TGTGCCAGTAGTGGGGGAAGCCCTTTATACAATGAGCAGTTCTTC CASSGGSPLYNEQFF 15 TRBJ2-1 . TRBV19 .
TGTGCCAGCAGTATAGCTAGCGCAACCAAAAACATTCAGTACTTC CASSIASATKNIQYF 15 TRBJ2-4 . TRBV12-3/TRBV12-4 .
TGCGCCAGCAGCTCCCGACAGGGAGAACACGAGCAGTACTTC CASSSRQGEHEQYF 14 TRBJ2-7 . TRBV4-3 TRBD1
TGTGCCAGCAGACTACTGACTAGCGGGAAAACCTACGAGCAGTACTTC CASRLLTSGKTYEQYF 16 TRBJ2-7 many TRBV27 TRBD2
TGTGCCAATCTAGCGGACAATGAGCAGTTCTTC CANLADNEQFF 11 TRBJ2-1 many TRBV2 TRBD2
TGTGCCAGCAGTTTAGGAGGCGGGACTTCCGACAATGAGCAGTTCTTC CASSLGGGTSDNEQFF 16 TRBJ2-1 . TRBV12-3/TRBV12-4 .
TGTGCCAGCAGTGGCGCCCTCTATGGCTACACCTTC CASSGALYGYTF 12 TRBJ1-2 many TRBV25-1 .
TGCAGTGCTAGGGGGCCAGATAAGGAAGCTTTCTTT CSARGPDKEAFF 12 TRBJ1-1 few TRBV20-1 .
TGTGCCAGCAGCTTCCGCGGGCAGGGATCCTCCTTATTCACAGATACGCAGTATTTT CASSFRGQGSSLFTDTQYF 19 TRBJ2-3 . TRBV7-8 .